The 16 T cell receptor beta chains below all came from one sample that was sequenced in a study of T cells after yellow fever vaccination. TCRdb used MiXCR to reprocess the 5' RACE reads, holding one entry per CDR3 protein. The sample holds 150,000 or so distinct CDR3 sequences; almost 7% are singletons and the top ten take about 2.5%. The specimen comprised CD4+ T cells sorted from PBMCs, sampled more than 4 days after the first yellow fever vaccination. The receptors shown here come from a man between 18 and 35 years old who received the YFV17D yellow fever vaccine.

The rearrangement links TRBV5-1 to TRBJ2-7, with unresolved D. CDR1 is SGHRS and CDR2 is YFSETQ in the germline V gene. The ends were cut back, 5 bases at V and 3 bases at J, with 12 bases in the middle. This CDR3 comprises 13 residues. The CDR3 sequence: CASRAQNSYEQYF. In nucleotides, the CDR3 is TGCGCCAGCAGGGCACAGAATAGCTACGAGCAGTACTTC. Together with reference TRBV5-1 and TRBJ2-7, the CDR3 gives the full variable domain: KAGVTQTPRYLIKTRGQQVTLSCSPISGHRSVSWYQQTPGQGLQFLFEYFSETQRNKGNFPGRFSGRQFSNSRSEMNVSTLELGDSALYLCASRAQNSYEQYFGPGTRLTVT.

This clonotype has a handful of counts. The rearrangement joins TRBV29-1 to TRBJ1-2; D is perhaps TRBD1 (6 bases). The length of the CDR3 is 12 residues. Germline-derived CDR1 and CDR2 are SQVTM and ANQGSEA. V lost 7 bases and J lost 0, with 9 bases in between. The CDR3 spells CSAGQSNYGYTF. As DNA, the CDR3 is TGCAGCGCTGGACAGTCTAACTATGGCTACACCTTC.

This clonotype appeared many times. The CDR3 region is CASSLGVGGLNEQFF. CDR3 DNA: TGTGCCAGCAGCCTAGGTGTGGGAGGGCTTAATGAGCAGTTCTTC. V is TRBV7-9 and J is TRBJ2-1; 7 bases agree with TRBD2. CDR1 SEHNR and CDR2 FQNEAQ come from the germline V gene (reference sequence). Unmatched junction bases numbered 11, after V lost 5 bases and J lost 7 bases. CDR3 length: 15 residues. Full variable domain (missing parts from reference TRBV7-9 and TRBJ2-1): DTGVSQNPRHKITKRGQNVTFRCDPISEHNRLYWYRQTLGQGPEFLTYFQNEAQLEKSRLLSDRFSAERPKGSFSTLEIQRTEQGDSAMYLCASSLGVGGLNEQFFGPGTRLTVL.

There are many counts of this clonotype. The chain is built from TRBV27 and TRBJ2-3; D is perhaps TRBD2 (6 bases). V was shortened by 6 bases and J by 3 bases, with 16 bases between the two germline ends. Per germline, CDR1 MNHEY and CDR2 SMNVEV (reference sequence). CDR3 size: 15 residues. DNA for the CDR3: TGTGCCAGCAGCAGCCGGGAGACGTTGACAGATACGCAGTATTTT. It translates to CASSSRETLTDTQYF.

In this sample, this clonotype turned up many times. The chain employs TRBV6-5 and TRBJ2-7; D remains ambiguous. V was pared by 2 bases and J by 1 base, with 12 bases between. The CDR3 sequence is 15 residues long. CDR1 and CDR2 (germline): MNHEY, SVGAGI. The CDR3 sequence is CASSYDRTVSYEQYF. CDR3 sequence (DNA): TGTGCCAGCAGTTACGATAGGACGGTGTCCTACGAGCAGTACTTC.

In its sample, this clonotype was seen many times. The chain joins TRBV7-8 to TRBJ1-1; no clear D gene. V was cut by 1 base and J by 0 bases, with 3 bases left in between. The CDR3 has 13 residues. CDR1 is SGHVS, CDR2 FQNEAQ, per germline. In nucleotides, the CDR3 is TGTGCCAGCAGCTTAGGGATGAACACTGAAGCTTTCTTT. It codes for CASSLGMNTEAFF.

This clonotype was seen ten or more times. The chain joins TRBV4-3 to TRBJ2-5; D tentatively fits TRBD1 or TRBD2 (5 bases each). Between the trimmed V and J ends, which lost 0 bases and 1 base, there was a span of 9 bases. Germline assignment: CDR1 LGHNA and CDR2 YSLEER. CDR3 size: 15 residues. The DNA of the CDR3 is TGCGCCAGCAGCCAAGATATGAGGGGCCAAGAGACCCAGTACTTC. It is translated as CASSQDMRGQETQYF.

This clonotype has at least ten counts. The chain carries TRBV4-1 and TRBJ2-1; D gene uncertain. The germline V and J ends were trimmed by 7 bases and 0 bases, with 19 bases remaining between them. CDR3 size: 17 residues. Germline values: CDR1 MGHRA, CDR2 YSYEKL. The CDR3 nucleotides are TGCGCCAGCACATCCGGCCTTCACACCGGCTCCTACAATGAGCAGTTCTTC. This translates into CASTSGLHTGSYNEQFF.

This clonotype was found many times. The V and J genes are TRBV29-1 and TRBJ1-1; D uncertain. The germline gives CDR1 SQVTM, CDR2 ANQGSEA. V was shortened by 5 bases and J by 1 base, with 11 bases between the two germline ends. The CDR3 runs 13 residues. CDR3 DNA sequence: TGCAGCGTTTGGTGGCTCTCGAACACTGAAGCTTTCTTT. It yields the protein CSVWWLSNTEAFF.

The rearrangement links TRBV9 to TRBJ2-3; weak D call: TRBD2 (6 bases). Between the trimmed V and J ends, which lost 0 bases and 0 bases, there was a span of 8 bases. Germline V lookup: CDR1 SGDLS, CDR2 YYNGEE. The CDR3 is made up of 15 amino acids. As DNA, the CDR3 is TGTGCCAGCAGCGTAGTTGGGGGGAGCACAGATACGCAGTATTTT. Protein: CASSVVGGSTDTQYF.

In this sample, this clonotype turned up a few times. J is TRBJ1-6 and V is TRBV6-1; TRBD1 agrees at 7 bases. Trimming removed 5 bases from V and 2 bases from J; junction bases left unmatched: 6. The CDR3 has 16 residues. The germline V gene encodes CDR1 MNHNS and CDR2 SASEGT. In nucleotides, the CDR3 is TGTGCCAGCAGTCCGACAGGGTTGGCCTATAATTCACCCCTCCACTTT. Residues: CASSPTGLAYNSPLHF.

The rearrangement uses TRBV11-2 and TRBJ2-3; weak D call: TRBD2 (6 bases). The germline gives CDR1 SGHAT, CDR2 FQNNGV. Trimming left V 3 bases short and J 8 bases short, with 21 bases between. The CDR3 runs 16 residues. CDR3 residues: CASSFSVAEPRGTQYF. The CDR3 region has the DNA TGTGCCAGCAGCTTCTCAGTAGCGGAGCCTAGAGGTACGCAGTATTTT.

Ten or more counts support this clonotype. This sequence joins TRBV20-1 and TRBJ2-3; 11 nucleotides line up with TRBD2. The trim removed 1 base at V and 4 bases at J, leaving 1 base unmatched. This CDR3 comprises 14 residues. From germline, CDR1 is DFQATT and CDR2 SNEGSKA (reference sequence). The CDR3 reads CSARVAGGADTQYF. The CDR3 DNA sequence: TGCAGTGCTAGAGTAGCGGGGGGGGCAGATACGCAGTATTTT.

This clonotype has just a few counts. The chain is built from TRBV7-2 and TRBJ2-7, with D perhaps given as TRBD1 or TRBD2 (5 bases each). V lost 4 bases to trimming and J lost 2 bases, with 9 bases between them. CDR1 is SGHTA, CDR2 FQGNSA, per germline. The CDR3 is 13 residues long. The CDR3 is CASSSTGPYEQYF. CDR3 bases: TGTGCCAGCAGCTCGACGGGGCCCTACGAGCAGTACTTC.

This clonotype was seen many times. The gene calls are TRBV2 and TRBJ2-7, with no clear D. V dropped 7 bases and J dropped 6 bases, with 19 bases sitting between them. This CDR3 is 14 amino acids long. Germline CDR1 SNHLY, CDR2 FYNNEI. As DNA, the CDR3 is TGTGCCAGCACTACAATTGAGGCGTCCGGCGAGCAGTACTTC. This sequence encodes CASTTIEASGEQYF.

This clonotype was seen ten or more times. The J gene is TRBJ1-4, the V gene TRBV4-2; no firm D call. The CDR3 is made up of 16 amino acids. Germline CDR1 reads LGHNA; CDR2 reads YNFKEQ. V was cut by 0 bases and J by 2 bases, with 10 bases left in between. The CDR3 nucleotides are TGTGCCAGCAGCCAAGATGGAGGAGGGACTAATGAAAAACTGTTTTTT. Its translation: CASSQDGGGTNEKLFF.